A single sample is the source of the 17 T cell receptor beta chains below, sequenced in a study of blood T cell repertoires in COVID-19. Data came from immunoSEQ multiplex PCR; TCRdb stores just in-frame clones and leaves some out. The sample shows about 140,000 clones, 76% of them seen only once. The sequenced material came from peripheral blood. Every receptor here comes from a woman over 75 with active or convalescent COVID-19.

This clone was observed a handful of times. The chain combines TRBV14 with TRBJ1-6, with TRBD1 matching over 9 bases. CDR1 and CDR2 (germline): SGHDN, FVKESK. V gave up 3 bases and J gave up 8 bases; unmatched junction bases: 2. The CDR3 length is 14 residues. DNA of the CDR3: TGTGCCAGCAGCCACGGACAGGGGCATTCACCCCTCCACTTT. Encoded protein: CASSHGQGHSPLHF.

This chain links TRBV6-6 with TRBJ1-1, with D tentatively TRBD1 (6 bases). The germline gives CDR1 MNHNY, CDR2 SVGAGI (reference sequence). The V gene lost 5 bases and the J gene lost 6 bases, with 13 bases spanning the gap. The CDR3 consists of 13 residues. The CDR3 is CASSPTGAPEAFF. The DNA of the CDR3 is TGTGCCAGCAGTCCGACAGGAGCCCCTGAAGCTTTCTTT.

The genes are TRBV5-4 and TRBJ1-1, with D tentatively TRBD1 (6 bases). Germline V gene lookup returns CDR1 SGHNT and CDR2 YYREEE (reference sequence). The length of the CDR3 is 14 residues. Trimming shortened V by 5 bases and J by 1 base, and 12 bases separated the two germline ends. DNA for the CDR3: TGTGCCAGCAGTACAGACAGGACGAACACTGAAGCTTTCTTT. Encoded protein: CASSTDRTNTEAFF.

This clone was found a few times. The chain uses TRBV28 and TRBJ2-3, with D perhaps TRBD1 (5 bases). The V end was cut by 3 bases, the J end by 6 bases, with 16 bases between. The CDR3 runs 15 residues. CDR1 is MDHEN, CDR2 SYDVKM, per germline. The CDR3: CASSLVQGLTDTQYF. CDR3 coding DNA: TGTGCCAGCAGTTTGGTTCAGGGCCTCACTGATACGCAGTATTTT.

The chain recombines TRBV4-3 with TRBJ2-1; 11 positions agree with TRBD2. The V gene's germline CDR1 is LGHNA and CDR2 YSLEER. The CDR3 totals 17 residues. With V trimmed by 4 bases and J by 2 bases, 7 bases remained unmatched. CDR3 region: CASSPGVLAGAYNEQFF. The DNA of the CDR3 is TGCGCCAGCAGCCCAGGGGTACTAGCGGGGGCCTACAATGAGCAGTTCTTC.

The rearrangement uses TRBV3-1 (or the pseudogene TRBV3-2) and TRBJ2-2; D gene uncertain. The germline V gene has CDR1 LGHDT and CDR2 YNNKEL (reference sequence). CDR3 length equals 14 residues. Between the trimmed V and J ends, which lost 5 bases and 7 bases, there was a span of 14 bases. The CDR3 DNA reads TGTGCCAGCAGCACCCAAACAATTCTCGGGGAGCTGTTTTTT. This translates into CASSTQTILGELFF.

The V gene is TRBV27, the J gene TRBJ1-1, with 11 bases fitting TRBD1. The CDR3 length is 13 residues. With V trimmed by 5 bases and J by 6 bases, 2 bases remained unmatched. Germline V gene sequence: CDR1 MNHEY, CDR2 SMNVEV (reference sequence). CDR3: CASSLGQGAEAFF. The CDR3 nucleotides are TGTGCCAGCAGTCTGGGACAGGGGGCTGAAGCTTTCTTT.

The chain is built from TRBV28 and TRBJ1-1; D gene uncertain. Trimming left V 4 bases short and J 8 bases short, with 8 bases between. Germline V gene data show CDR1 as MDHEN and CDR2 as SYDVKM. The CDR3 spans 11 residues. The CDR3: CASSSQVEAFF. The CDR3 bases are TGTGCCAGCAGTTCCCAGGTAGAAGCTTTCTTT.

V gene TRBV2 combines with J gene TRBJ1-2; D gene uncertain. This CDR3 spans 13 amino acids. Trimming stripped 9 bases from V and 1 base from J, with 12 bases between. Germline V gives CDR1 SNHLY, CDR2 FYNNEI. The CDR3 region is CASNRGGNYGYTF. The DNA for the CDR3 is TGTGCCAGTAACCGTGGCGGTAACTATGGCTACACCTTC.

The chain carries TRBV5-1 and TRBJ2-6, with 7 bases identical to TRBD1. The CDR3 covers 15 residues. The V gene end was trimmed by 9 bases and the J gene end by 0 bases; junction bases not matched to a gene: 6. Germline CDR1 reads SGHRS; CDR2 reads YFSETQ. The CDR3 nucleotides are TGCGCCACCCAGACAGGGAACTCTGGGGCCAACGTCCTGACTTTC. Translation: CATQTGNSGANVLTF.

The gene calls are TRBV7-2 and TRBJ1-4; D may be TRBD1 (6 bases). The CDR3 runs to 16 residues. Trimming shortened V by 6 bases and J by 7 bases, and 21 bases separated the two germline ends. Germline V gene data show CDR1 as SGHTA and CDR2 as FQGNSA. In DNA, the CDR3 is TGTGCCAGCAGTCCAACCCGGGGGGCCCTCTCTGAAAAACTGTTTTTT. This sequence encodes CASSPTRGALSEKLFF.

The chain uses TRBV28 and TRBJ2-7; TRBD2 aligns across 11 bases. The V gene's germline CDR1 is MDHEN and CDR2 SYDVKM. Trimming removed 7 bases from V and 0 bases from J; junction bases left unmatched: 8. CDR3 length: 16 amino acids. CDR3 in DNA: TGTGCCAGCAAGTCGGACCTAGCGGGGGGCTCCTACGAGCAGTACTTC. Translating gives CASKSDLAGGSYEQYF. Complete variable domain (other parts from reference TRBV28 and TRBJ2-7): DVKVTQSSRYLVKRTGEKVFLECVQDMDHENMFWYRQDPGLGLRLIYFSYDVKMKEKGDIPEGYSVSREKKERFSLILESASTNQTSMYLCASKSDLAGGSYEQYFGPGTRLTVT.

V and J are TRBV6-6 and TRBJ1-6; tentative D call: TRBD1 (6 bases). The CDR3 covers 15 residues. V was pared by 4 bases and J by 8 bases, with 15 bases between. CDR1 is MNHNY and CDR2 is SVGAGI in the germline V gene (reference sequence). CDR3 in DNA: TGTGCCAGCAGTTCCCTGGGGGGGGGCGATTCACCCCTCCACTTT. As protein: CASSSLGGGDSPLHF.

This clone was seen only a few times. The V and J genes are TRBV18 and TRBJ2-7; 7 bases align to TRBD1. Trimming at V came to 3 bases and at J to 4 bases, leaving 12 bases not matched to a gene. CDR1 KGHSH and CDR2 LQKENI come from the germline V gene. This CDR3 region has 16 residues. The CDR3 region has the DNA TGTGCCAGCTCACCGGTCCCAGGGGGTTTAGAGTACGAGCAGTACTTC. It yields the protein CASSPVPGGLEYEQYF.

V usage is TRBV7-2 and J usage is TRBJ1-5; TRBD1 matches at 8 bases. Germline CDR1 SGHTA, CDR2 FQGNSA. The CDR3 covers 14 residues. The V gene end was trimmed by 7 bases and the J gene end by 5 bases; junction bases not matched to a gene: 7. CDR3 sequence: CASTRTGTDQPQHF. The CDR3 DNA follows: TGTGCCAGCACCCGGACAGGGACTGATCAGCCCCAGCATTTT.

The V call is TRBV7-9, the J call TRBJ1-1; D perhaps matches TRBD1 (6 bases). The CDR3 sequence is 13 residues long. With 3 bases removed from V and 6 bases from J, the gap between germline ends came to 11 bases. Germline loops: CDR1 SEHNR, CDR2 FQNEAQ (reference sequence). Here the CDR3 reads CASSFNRASEAFF. The CDR3 nucleotides are TGTGCCAGCAGCTTCAACAGGGCGTCTGAAGCTTTCTTT.

The genes are TRBV7-2 and TRBJ1-2; a possible D gene is TRBD1 (6 bases). Germline V CDR1 and CDR2: SGHTA, FQGNSA. The germline V and J ends were trimmed by 4 bases and 4 bases, with 16 bases remaining between them. The CDR3 covers 15 residues. The CDR3 sequence is CASSSPGTPIYGYTF. CDR3 in DNA: TGTGCCAGCAGCTCCCCCGGGACACCGATCTATGGCTACACCTTC.